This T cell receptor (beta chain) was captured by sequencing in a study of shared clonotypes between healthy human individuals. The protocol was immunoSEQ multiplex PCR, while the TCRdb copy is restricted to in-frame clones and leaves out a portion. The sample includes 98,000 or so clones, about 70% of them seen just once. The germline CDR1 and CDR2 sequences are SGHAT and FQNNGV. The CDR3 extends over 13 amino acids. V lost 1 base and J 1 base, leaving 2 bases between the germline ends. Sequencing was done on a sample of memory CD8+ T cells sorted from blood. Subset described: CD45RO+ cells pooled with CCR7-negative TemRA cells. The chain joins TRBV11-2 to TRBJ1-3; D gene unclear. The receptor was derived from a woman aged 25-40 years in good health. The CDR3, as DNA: TGTGCCAGCAGCTTAGGGTCTGGAAACACCATATATTTT. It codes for CASSLGSGNTIYF.